These T cell receptor beta chains were read from a single sample in a study of beta chain features in type 1 diabetes. TCRdb's table, derived via immunoSEQ multiplex PCR, lists solely in-frame clones and lacks some. The data contain 250,000 to 400,000 clones, 11% to 15% of them singletons. Specimen: central memory CD4+ T cells from blood. These receptors originate from a man aged 25-45 years in good health. The CDR3 runs from the conserved cysteine through the conserved F or W. D genes are given only for firm matches. Not every row has a clone size; where given, it reads once, few, many or a size class.

16	-	TRBD2	TRBV7-2	TRBJ2-2	CASSPAASGGVGELFF	TGTGCCAGCAGCCCGGCGGCTAGCGGGGGCGTCGGGGAGCTGTTTTTT
15	-	-	TRBV9	TRBJ2-3	CASSVGLTSADTQYF	TGTGCCAGCAGCGTAGGTTTAACCTCGGCAGATACGCAGTATTTT
18	few	-	TRBV4-3	TRBJ2-1	CASSQGRQARLGHNEQFF	TGCGCCAGCAGCCAAGGAAGGCAGGCTCGTTTGGGTCACAATGAGCAGTTCTTC
16	-	-	TRBV27	TRBJ2-1	CASSLDYRTKNNEQFF	TGTGCCAGCAGTTTAGACTACCGGACGAAGAACAATGAGCAGTTCTTC
17	-	TRBD2	TRBV4-1	TRBJ2-2	CASSRYDGGSFAGELFF	TGCGCCAGCAGCCGATATGATGGCGGGAGTTTTGCCGGGGAGCTGTTTTTT
15	-	-	TRBV5-1	TRBJ2-5	CASSSETGRGETQYF	TGCGCCAGCAGCTCCGAGACAGGGCGGGGGGAGACCCAGTACTTC
13	few	-	TRBV29-1	TRBJ1-1	CSALRSADTEAFF	TGCAGCGCCCTCAGGTCTGCGGACACTGAAGCTTTCTTT
16	-	TRBD1	TRBV7-2	TRBJ1-1	CASSLLLGQVNTEAFF	TGTGCCAGCAGCTTATTATTGGGACAGGTTAACACTGAAGCTTTCTTT
16	few	-	TRBV19	TRBJ2-3	CASSTVWGIMADTQYF	TGTGCCAGTAGTACTGTCTGGGGAATAATGGCAGATACGCAGTATTTT
15	few	TRBD2	TRBV4-3	TRBJ2-1	CASSQEGREFGEQFF	TGCGCCAGCAGCCAAGAAGGGCGGGAGTTCGGTGAGCAGTTCTTC
13	-	-	TRBV12-5	TRBJ2-4	CASGTPGGNIQYF	TGTGCTAGTGGTACCCCCGGGGGTAACATTCAGTACTTC
14	few	-	TRBV19	TRBJ2-5	CASSLPGRDETQYF	TGTGCCAGTAGTCTCCCCGGCAGGGACGAGACCCAGTACTTC
16	-	-	TRBV7-2	TRBJ1-2	CASSLDIRRGSYGYTF	TGTGCCAGCAGCTTAGATATTAGGAGGGGGTCCTATGGCTACACCTTC
13	few	-	TRBV5-1	TRBJ2-7	CASSLDRAYEQYF	TGCGCCAGCAGCTTGGACAGGGCCTACGAGCAGTACTTC
15	few	-	TRBV6-4	TRBJ2-3	CASSRAVGSADTQYF	TGTGCCAGCAGTAGAGCGGTAGGGTCCGCAGATACGCAGTATTTT
12	-	-	TRBV7-9	TRBJ1-1	CASSLERGQAFF	TGTGCCAGCAGCTTAGAGCGGGGCCAAGCTTTCTTT
15	-	-	TRBV5-1	TRBJ2-1	CASSLTAVGYNEQFF	TGCGCCAGCAGCTTGACGGCAGTTGGATACAATGAGCAGTTCTTC
16	-	-	TRBV2	TRBJ2-5	CASSADRNQGVETQYF	TGTGCCAGCAGCGCTGACAGGAATCAAGGTGTCGAGACCCAGTACTTC
15	-	TRBD1	TRBV18	TRBJ2-7	CASSPAGTGGHEQYF	TGTGCCAGCTCACCAGCCGGGACAGGGGGCCACGAGCAGTACTTC